This T cell receptor (beta chain) was sequenced during a study of shared clonotypes between healthy human individuals. The assay was immunoSEQ multiplex PCR, and TCRdb's table has in-frame clones only and misses some. The sample includes roughly 640,000 clones, approximately 97% of them seen just once. V was pared by 10 bases and J by 7 bases, with 26 bases between. CDR1 and CDR2 from the germline V gene are MNHEY and SMNVEV (reference sequence). The CDR3 has 15 residues. The receptor comes from a woman aged 25 to 45 in good health. The material sequenced was naive CD4+ T cells sorted from blood. The subset was: CD45RA+ positively selected. The chain recombines TRBV27 with TRBJ2-7; D unresolved. The CDR3: CATLYPPFAWAEQYF. The CDR3, as DNA: TGTGCCACCCTGTACCCCCCCTTCGCGTGGGCTGAGCAGTACTTC.